This TCR beta chain was captured by sequencing in a study of shared clonotypes between healthy human individuals. At a deep level, the assay was run. Method: immunoSEQ multiplex PCR; TCRdb's copy keeps in-frame clones and lacks some. The profile shows about 450,000 clones, 75% to 85% of them singletons. The source of this sequence is a woman aged 40 to 49 in good health. Some clones in this sample may be carry-over from other donors' samples. The specimen was PBMCs.

The CDR3 loop is CASSLGGAKNIQYF. The DNA for the CDR3 is TGTGCCAGCAGCTTAGGGGGGGCCAAAAACATTCAGTACTTC. The chain carries TRBV7-8 and TRBJ2-4; D is possibly TRBD1 or TRBD2 (5 bases each). There are 14 residues in the CDR3. Trimming shortened V by 1 base and J by 1 base, and 5 bases separated the two germline ends. Germline V gene data show CDR1 as SGHVS and CDR2 as FQNEAQ.